These T cell receptor beta chains were read from a single sample in a study of blood T cell repertoires in COVID-19. Clones were read by immunoSEQ multiplex PCR, and TCRdb kept only the in-frame ones, dropping some. The sample yields around 450,000 clones, 87% seen once. The sequencing sample was made of PBMCs or T cells enriched from blood (not recorded which). Receptors were obtained from a woman younger than 30 who had recovered from COVID-19. The CDR3 runs from the conserved cysteine through the conserved F or W. Each record gives: CDR3 protein, CDR3 DNA, clone size, D gene, V gene, CDR3 length, J gene. D genes are given only for firm matches. A row's size may be missing; if present it is once, few, many or a size class.

CDR3 protein: CASSLTGLQETQYF
CDR3 DNA: TGTGCCAGCAGCCTCACAGGCCTCCAAGAGACCCAGTACTTC
clone size: few
D gene: .
V gene: TRBV5-4
CDR3 length: 14
J gene: TRBJ2-5

CDR3 protein: CASSLKQGGIYGYTF
CDR3 DNA: TGTGCCAGCAGCTTGAAACAGGGGGGGATCTATGGCTACACCTTC
clone size: few
D gene: TRBD1
V gene: TRBV5-6
CDR3 length: 15
J gene: TRBJ1-2

CDR3 protein: CASSSTGAGNTIYF
CDR3 DNA: TGTGCCAGCAGCTCGACAGGGGCCGGAAACACCATATATTTT
clone size: .
D gene: TRBD1
V gene: TRBV7-2
CDR3 length: 14
J gene: TRBJ1-3

CDR3 protein: CASSGDSPGEDEQYF
CDR3 DNA: TGCGCCAGCAGCGGGGACAGCCCGGGGGAGGACGAGCAGTACTTC
clone size: .
D gene: .
V gene: TRBV5-1
CDR3 length: 15
J gene: TRBJ2-7

CDR3 protein: CASSLSLTETNEKLFF
CDR3 DNA: TGTGCCAGCAGCTTAAGCCTGACAGAAACTAATGAAAAACTGTTTTTT
clone size: .
D gene: .
V gene: TRBV5-5
CDR3 length: 16
J gene: TRBJ1-4

CDR3 protein: CATSRVQSSTNEKLFF
CDR3 DNA: TGTGCCACCAGCAGAGTCCAGTCCTCAACTAATGAAAAACTGTTTTTT
clone size: .
D gene: .
V gene: TRBV15
CDR3 length: 16
J gene: TRBJ1-4

CDR3 protein: CASSRERTSGGETQYF
CDR3 DNA: TGTGCCAGCAGCCGCGAACGAACTAGCGGGGGAGAGACCCAGTACTTC
clone size: .
D gene: TRBD2
V gene: TRBV5-4
CDR3 length: 16
J gene: TRBJ2-5

CDR3 protein: CASIAQSGNTIYF
CDR3 DNA: TGTGCCAGCATAGCCCAGTCTGGAAACACCATATATTTT
clone size: .
D gene: .
V gene: TRBV3-1/TRBV3-2
CDR3 length: 13
J gene: TRBJ1-3

CDR3 protein: CASSYSDRGDYGYTF
CDR3 DNA: TGTGCCAGCAGTTACTCGGACAGAGGGGACTATGGCTACACCTTC
clone size: .
D gene: .
V gene: TRBV6-5
CDR3 length: 15
J gene: TRBJ1-2

CDR3 protein: CASTGTGPFYGYTF
CDR3 DNA: TGTGCCAGCACCGGGACAGGACCTTTTTATGGCTACACCTTC
clone size: once
D gene: TRBD1
V gene: TRBV7-9
CDR3 length: 14
J gene: TRBJ1-2

CDR3 protein: CACDRGGGYEQYF
CDR3 DNA: TGTGCCTGTGACAGGGGAGGCGGCTACGAGCAGTACTTC
clone size: .
D gene: TRBD1
V gene: TRBV30
CDR3 length: 13
J gene: TRBJ2-7

CDR3 protein: CASSPPRGGQDEQYF
CDR3 DNA: TGTGCCAGCTCACCACCGAGAGGGGGCCAGGACGAGCAGTACTTC
clone size: .
D gene: TRBD1
V gene: TRBV18
CDR3 length: 15
J gene: TRBJ2-7

CDR3 protein: CASTRRGQGYQPQHF
CDR3 DNA: TGTGCCAGCACCCGAAGGGGACAAGGGTATCAGCCCCAGCATTTT
clone size: .
D gene: .
V gene: TRBV28
CDR3 length: 15
J gene: TRBJ1-5

CDR3 protein: CASSWSGSTDTQYF
CDR3 DNA: TGTGCCAGCAGCTGGTCGGGGAGCACAGATACGCAGTATTTT
clone size: .
D gene: .
V gene: TRBV6-2/TRBV6-3
CDR3 length: 14
J gene: TRBJ2-3

CDR3 protein: CATSGDRNTEAFF
CDR3 DNA: TGTGCCACCAGCGGGGACAGGAACACTGAAGCTTTCTTT
clone size: .
D gene: TRBD1
V gene: TRBV15
CDR3 length: 13
J gene: TRBJ1-1

CDR3 protein: CASSPGAGGSNQPQHF
CDR3 DNA: TGTGCCAGCAGTCCCGGGGCGGGGGGAAGCAATCAGCCCCAGCATTTT
clone size: .
D gene: .
V gene: TRBV27
CDR3 length: 16
J gene: TRBJ1-5

CDR3 protein: CASSQVISGGKETQYF
CDR3 DNA: TGTGCCAGCAGCCAAGTTATTAGCGGGGGAAAAGAGACCCAGTACTTC
clone size: .
D gene: TRBD2
V gene: TRBV3-1/TRBV3-2
CDR3 length: 16
J gene: TRBJ2-5

CDR3 protein: CASGLGGGNTEAFF
CDR3 DNA: TGTGCCAGCGGGCTCGGTGGAGGGAACACTGAAGCTTTCTTT
clone size: .
D gene: .
V gene: TRBV5-6
CDR3 length: 14
J gene: TRBJ1-1

CDR3 protein: CASSIKRELNEKLFF
CDR3 DNA: TGTGCCAGTAGTATAAAACGGGAGTTAAATGAAAAACTGTTTTTT
clone size: .
D gene: .
V gene: TRBV19
CDR3 length: 15
J gene: TRBJ1-4

CDR3 protein: CASSRTGTGGREAQYF
CDR3 DNA: TGTGCCAGCAGCCGAACCGGGACAGGGGGAAGGGAGGCCCAGTACTTC
clone size: .
D gene: TRBD1
V gene: TRBV7-3
CDR3 length: 16
J gene: TRBJ2-5

CDR3 protein: CAWSVLGPPEEKLFF
CDR3 DNA: TGTGCCTGGAGTGTACTTGGGCCCCCCGAGGAAAAACTGTTTTTT
clone size: .
D gene: .
V gene: TRBV30
CDR3 length: 15
J gene: TRBJ1-4

CDR3 protein: CASSKEGGYGYTF
CDR3 DNA: TGTGCCAGCAGCAAAGAAGGAGGGTATGGCTACACCTTC
clone size: .
D gene: .
V gene: TRBV21-1
CDR3 length: 13
J gene: TRBJ1-2

CDR3 protein: CASSYDRQGSPLHF
CDR3 DNA: TGTGCCAGCAGTTACGACAGACAGGGTTCACCCCTCCACTTT
clone size: .
D gene: TRBD1
V gene: TRBV6-5
CDR3 length: 14
J gene: TRBJ1-6

CDR3 protein: CAIRATAGNTIYF
CDR3 DNA: TGTGCCATCAGGGCCACAGCTGGAAACACCATATATTTT
clone size: .
D gene: .
V gene: TRBV7-9
CDR3 length: 13
J gene: TRBJ1-3

CDR3 protein: CASSLDGGETNEKLFF
CDR3 DNA: TGTGCCAGCAGCTTAGATGGGGGCGAGACTAATGAAAAACTGTTTTTT
clone size: .
D gene: .
V gene: TRBV7-2
CDR3 length: 16
J gene: TRBJ1-4

CDR3 protein: CASSPLTSGGTDTQYF
CDR3 DNA: TGCGCCAGCAGCCCGCTGACTAGCGGGGGAACAGATACGCAGTATTTT
clone size: .
D gene: TRBD2
V gene: TRBV5-1
CDR3 length: 16
J gene: TRBJ2-3

CDR3 protein: CASSSGQNYGYTF
CDR3 DNA: TGCGCCAGCAGCTCGGGACAGAACTATGGCTACACCTTC
clone size: .
D gene: TRBD1
V gene: TRBV5-1
CDR3 length: 13
J gene: TRBJ1-2

CDR3 protein: CAWNGAQGKYGYTF
CDR3 DNA: TGTGCCTGGAATGGGGCTCAGGGAAAGTATGGCTACACCTTC
clone size: .
D gene: .
V gene: TRBV30
CDR3 length: 14
J gene: TRBJ1-2

CDR3 protein: CASSQGAGGYEQYF
CDR3 DNA: TGTGCCAGCAGCCAAGGTGCAGGGGGTTACGAGCAGTACTTC
clone size: .
D gene: TRBD1
V gene: TRBV3-1/TRBV3-2
CDR3 length: 14
J gene: TRBJ2-7

CDR3 protein: CASRSIIEGNRQPQHF
CDR3 DNA: TGCGCCAGCAGATCTATAATTGAGGGAAATCGTCAGCCCCAGCATTTT
clone size: .
D gene: .
V gene: TRBV10-2
CDR3 length: 16
J gene: TRBJ1-5

CDR3 protein: CASSGLTGDRYGYTF
CDR3 DNA: TGTGCCAGCAGTGGACTTACAGGGGACCGGTATGGCTACACCTTC
clone size: .
D gene: TRBD1
V gene: TRBV28
CDR3 length: 15
J gene: TRBJ1-2

CDR3 protein: CAISDPSRHNNYGYTF
CDR3 DNA: TGTGCCATCAGTGACCCGAGCAGGCATAATAACTATGGCTACACCTTC
clone size: .
D gene: .
V gene: TRBV10-3
CDR3 length: 16
J gene: TRBJ1-2

CDR3 protein: CASSKQGAGTEAFF
CDR3 DNA: TGCGCCAGCAGCAAACAGGGGGCTGGGACTGAAGCTTTCTTT
clone size: .
D gene: TRBD1
V gene: TRBV5-1
CDR3 length: 14
J gene: TRBJ1-1

CDR3 protein: CASSQERREWAQPQHF
CDR3 DNA: TGTGCCAGCAGCCAAGAGCGGAGGGAATGGGCTCAGCCCCAGCATTTT
clone size: .
D gene: .
V gene: TRBV3-1/TRBV3-2
CDR3 length: 16
J gene: TRBJ1-5

CDR3 protein: CASSEQGQERGNEQFF
CDR3 DNA: TGTGCCAGCAGTGAACAGGGGCAAGAGCGTGGGAATGAGCAGTTCTTC
clone size: .
D gene: .
V gene: TRBV2
CDR3 length: 16
J gene: TRBJ2-1

CDR3 protein: CASGSGTGPPDTQYF
CDR3 DNA: TGTGCCAGCGGTTCCGGGACAGGGCCCCCAGATACGCAGTATTTT
clone size: .
D gene: TRBD1
V gene: TRBV7-6
CDR3 length: 15
J gene: TRBJ2-3

CDR3 protein: CAWSVSRDYNYGYTF
CDR3 DNA: TGTGCCTGGAGTGTAAGCAGGGACTATAACTATGGCTACACCTTC
clone size: .
D gene: .
V gene: TRBV30
CDR3 length: 15
J gene: TRBJ1-2

CDR3 protein: CASTGRGGYTF
CDR3 DNA: TGTGCCAGCACCGGGCGGGGAGGCTACACCTTC
clone size: few
D gene: .
V gene: TRBV19
CDR3 length: 11
J gene: TRBJ1-2

CDR3 protein: CASSVVQGGQPQHF
CDR3 DNA: TGTGCCAGCAGTGTAGTCCAGGGAGGCCAGCCCCAGCATTTT
clone size: .
D gene: .
V gene: TRBV2
CDR3 length: 14
J gene: TRBJ1-5

CDR3 protein: CASSLTHSSYEQYF
CDR3 DNA: TGTGCCAGCAGTTTAACCCATAGCTCCTACGAGCAGTACTTC
clone size: few
D gene: .
V gene: TRBV28
CDR3 length: 14
J gene: TRBJ2-7